The clone carrying this T cell receptor (beta chain) was detected a few times. CDR3 length: 13 amino acids. The germline gives CDR1 MNHNS, CDR2 SASEGT. V was pared by 6 bases and J by 4 bases, with 10 bases between. These data come from a study of blood T cells in healthy people across ages. The second PCR ran roughly 6 to 11 cycles with a sample-barcoded 5' primer and J-beta primers. The authors tagged each cDNA molecule using a template-switch adaptor with 12 random nucleotides. TCRdb re-analysed the 5' RACE reads in MiXCR, keeping a single row per CDR3 protein. The sample holds about 640,000 distinct CDR3 sequences, less than 35% seen once. Peripheral blood samples of around 9.8 milliliters were drawn from each donor.

The chain has TRBV6-1 and TRBJ2-1, with D perhaps matching TRBD2 (5 bases). The sequence derives from a woman older than 75 in good health. Sequenced: blood. CDR3 sequence reads: CASRDSGYNEQFF. Written as DNA, the CDR3 is TGTGCCAGCAGGGACTCCGGGTACAATGAGCAGTTCTTC.